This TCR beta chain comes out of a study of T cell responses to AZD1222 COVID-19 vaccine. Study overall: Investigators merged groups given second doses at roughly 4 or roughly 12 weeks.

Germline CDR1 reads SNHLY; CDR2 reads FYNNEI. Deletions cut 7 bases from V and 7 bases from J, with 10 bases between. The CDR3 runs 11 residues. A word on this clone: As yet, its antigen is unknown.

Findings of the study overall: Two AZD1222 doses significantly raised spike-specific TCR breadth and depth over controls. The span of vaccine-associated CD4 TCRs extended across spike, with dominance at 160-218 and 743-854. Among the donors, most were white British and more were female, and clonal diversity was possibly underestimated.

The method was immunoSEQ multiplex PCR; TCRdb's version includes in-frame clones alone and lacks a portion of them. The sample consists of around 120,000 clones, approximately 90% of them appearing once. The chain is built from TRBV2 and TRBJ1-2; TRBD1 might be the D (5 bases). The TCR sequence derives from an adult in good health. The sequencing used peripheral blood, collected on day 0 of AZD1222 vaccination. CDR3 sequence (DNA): TGTGCCAGCAAAGGGGAGCGTGGCTACACCTTC. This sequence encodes CASKGERGYTF. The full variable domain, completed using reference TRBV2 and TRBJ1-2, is EPEVTQTPSHQVTQMGQEVILRCVPISNHLYFYWYRQILGQKVEFLVSFYNNEISEKSEIFDDQFSVERPDGSNFTLKIRSTKLEDSAMYFCASKGERGYTFGSGTRLTVV.